This TCR beta chain was captured by sequencing in a study of monozygotic twins with inflammatory bowel disease. Germline V gene data show CDR1 as SEHNR and CDR2 as FQNEAQ (reference sequence). The CDR3 loop spans 15 amino acids. A 6-nucleotide sample barcode was carried by the UMIs, which template switching added. Each CDR3 protein gets one entry in TCRdb, which reprocessed the 5' RACE reads and gives no DNA. This specimen shows 330,000 or so distinct CDR3 sequences; the ten leading clones hold 2% to 2.5%. The rearrangement links TRBV7-9 to TRBJ1-2; TCRdb designates TRBD1, a call that cannot be tested without DNA. Sequencing was performed on blood. The source is a human donor with ulcerative colitis or Crohn's disease, or a healthy co-twin of an affected twin (not recorded which). The CDR3 spells CASSLSQTGRGGYTF.